There are many counts of the clone carrying this T cell receptor (beta chain). Produced via immunoSEQ multiplex PCR; TCRdb's table is partial and in-frame only. Of roughly 1,100,000 clones in the sample, under 80% were seen once. The data derive from a study of shared clonotypes between healthy human individuals. Study overall: Donor composition was a couple of women and three men, aged 18 to 49.

The TCR originated in a man aged 18-30 years in good health. Sequences were obtained from memory CD4+ T cells sorted from blood. Subset here: CD45RA-negative fraction.

CDR3 residues: CASSLQTSSDTQYF. The CDR3, as DNA: TGCGCCAGCAGCCTCCAGACTAGTTCAGATACGCAGTATTTT. The genes are TRBV5-1 and TRBJ2-3; a weak D match, TRBD2 (6 bases). V was trimmed by 4 bases and J by 4 bases, leaving 13 bases between them. Looked up from germline, CDR1 is SGHRS and CDR2 is YFSETQ. There are 14 residues in the CDR3.